This TCR beta chain was identified in a study of T cells in localized non-small cell lung cancer. Overall study findings and caveats: Measurement of T cell clonality placed uninvolved adjacent lung highest, above the level in tumor. Without multi-region sequencing, intratumor heterogeneity could not be excluded. Turning up in adjacent lung were a median around 50 of the top 100 tumor clones.

Assay: immunoSEQ multiplex PCR; the TCRdb copy retains only in-frame clones and omits some. This table holds about 21,000 clones, roughly 83% found once. The CDR3 is made up of 16 amino acids. V was pared by 3 bases and J by 1 base, with 16 bases between. Germline CDR1 reads MDHEN; CDR2 reads SYDVKM. Concerning this clone: Its antigen is unknown.

The receptor was isolated from a man between 35 and 75 years old with stage I lung adenocarcinoma. The chain employs TRBV28 and TRBJ2-7; TRBD1 might be the D (6 bases). Here the sequenced sample was peripheral blood, taken before any cancer treatment. CDR3 nucleotide sequence: TGTGCCAGCAGTTTGAAAATCGGGACACCATCCTACGAGCAGTACTTC. It is translated as CASSLKIGTPSYEQYF.